Each of the 7 T cell receptor beta chains below was sequenced from the same sample in a study of shared clonotypes between healthy human individuals. Generated by immunoSEQ multiplex PCR, the TCRdb table keeps only in-frame clones and is missing some. Of 550,000 to 850,000 clones listed, around 67% are singletons. The sequenced sample was memory CD4+ T cells sorted from blood. As for subset: CD45RA-negative fraction. The receptor set was obtained from a woman in her twenties or thirties in good health.

V and J are TRBV6-5 and TRBJ1-1, with 7 bases aligning to TRBD1. V lost 6 bases to trimming and J lost 5 bases; unmatched junction nucleotides: 6. The germline CDR1 and CDR2 sequences are MNHEY and SVGAGI. The CDR3 extends over 13 amino acids. CDR3: CASRENRGTEAFF. DNA for the CDR3: TGTGCCAGCAGGGAAAACAGGGGTACTGAAGCTTTCTTT.

This chain connects TRBV5-1 to TRBJ1-2; no firm D call. Germline CDR1 reads SGHRS; CDR2 reads YFSETQ. The CDR3 covers 14 residues. Deletions cut 0 bases from V and 2 bases from J, with 8 bases between. The CDR3 DNA reads TGCGCCAGCAGCTTGGAGGGCGGAAACTATGGCTACACCTTC. This sequence encodes CASSLEGGNYGYTF.

The chain has TRBV7-2 and TRBJ2-5, with D perhaps assigned TRBD1 or TRBD2 (5 bases each). Trimming removed 1 base from V and 10 bases from J, with 16 bases in between. CDR3 size: 14 residues. The germline gives CDR1 SGHTA, CDR2 FQGNSA. The DNA of the CDR3 is TGTGCCAGCAGCTTAGTCGGGGCCGACCGAGACCAGTACTTC. Its translation is CASSLVGADRDQYF.

The chain employs TRBV2 and TRBJ2-5; TRBD1 matches 9 bases. In germline, CDR1 is SNHLY, CDR2 FYNNEI. The CDR3 runs 16 residues. Trimming cost V 6 bases and J 5 bases; bases outside gene matches: 13. The CDR3 loop reads CASSKARDRVGETQYF. CDR3 DNA sequence: TGTGCCAGCAGCAAAGCCCGGGACAGGGTCGGGGAGACCCAGTACTTC.

This clone has a single count. The chain uses TRBV6-6 and TRBJ2-7; TRBD2 matches at 10 bases. J was trimmed by 6 bases and V by 8 bases; bases with no gene match: 7. Germline CDR1 is MNHNY and CDR2 is SVGAGI (reference sequence). This CDR3 spans 13 amino acids. CDR3 coding DNA: TGTGCCAGCTCGGTGGCTAGCGGGAGCGAGCAGTACTTC. The encoded protein is CASSVASGSEQYF.

The gene calls are TRBV7-9 and TRBJ2-2; weak D call: TRBD1 (6 bases). Trimming shortened V by 5 bases and J by 5 bases, and 15 bases separated the two germline ends. Germline V gene sequence: CDR1 SEHNR, CDR2 FQNEAQ (reference sequence). This CDR3 spans 15 amino acids. CDR3 nucleotides: TGTGCCAGCAGCGTGACAGGAGTTCGTACCGGGGAGCTGTTTTTT. Translated, it gives CASSVTGVRTGELFF.

The chain combines TRBV6-4 with TRBJ2-1; D possibly corresponds to TRBD2 (6 bases). V was clipped by 4 bases and J by 4 bases, with 14 bases between them. The CDR3 runs 15 residues. The germline gives CDR1 MRHNA, CDR2 SNTAGT. The CDR3 here is CASSAVAEGYNEQFF. CDR3 DNA: TGTGCCAGCAGTGCCGTCGCGGAGGGGTACAATGAGCAGTTCTTC.